The 16 T cell receptor beta chains below all came from one sample that was sequenced in a study of T cell responses to AZD1222 COVID-19 vaccine. Libraries were prepared by immunoSEQ multiplex PCR; TCRdb keeps only in-frame clonotypes and omits some of them. Found here are about 72,000 clones, around 87% of them singletons; the top ten hold about 24%. The material sequenced was peripheral blood, taken on day 0 of AZD1222 vaccination. All receptors derive from an adult in good health.

This chain joins TRBV5-8 and TRBJ1-6; weak D call: TRBD1 (5 bases). V was cut by 1 base and J by 7 bases, with 9 bases left in between. This CDR3 contains 14 residues. CDR1 and CDR2 from the germline V gene are SGHTS and YDEGEE. The DNA for the CDR3 is TGTGCCAGCAGCTTGAAATGGGACAATTCACCCCTCCACTTT. Translated, it gives CASSLKWDNSPLHF. The full variable domain, rest sourced from reference TRBV5-8 and TRBJ1-6, is EAGVTQSPTHLIKTRGQQATLRCSPISGHTSVYWYQQALGLGLQFLLWYDEGEERNRGNFPPRFSGRQFPNYSSELNVNALELEDSALYLCASSLKWDNSPLHFGNGTRLTVT.

This clone has only one observation. The chain couples TRBV5-1 to TRBJ2-1; D might be TRBD2 (7 bases). V shed 4 bases and J shed 6 bases, with 14 bases lying between them. Germline V CDR1 and CDR2: SGHRS, YFSETQ. CDR3 length equals 14 residues. CDR3 DNA sequence: TGCGCCAGCAGCCAGGGGACTATCCTCAATGAGCAGTTCTTC. Protein product: CASSQGTILNEQFF.

V and J are TRBV7-9 and TRBJ2-5; D unclear. Germline V lookup: CDR1 SEHNR, CDR2 FQNEAQ (reference sequence). Trimming took 2 bases from V and 5 from J, leaving 12 bases between them. This CDR3 comprises 14 residues. CDR3 sequence: CASSLRQFGETQYF. In DNA form, the CDR3 reads TGTGCCAGCAGCTTACGCCAATTCGGGGAGACCCAGTACTTC.

The V gene is TRBV6-5, the J gene TRBJ2-7; D might be TRBD1 (6 bases). CDR3 length: 15 residues. Germline CDR1 and CDR2: MNHEY and SVGAGI. With 6 bases removed from V and 5 bases from J, the gap between germline ends came to 20 bases. CDR3 in amino acids: CASRAQQGVRNEQYF. In DNA form, the CDR3 reads TGTGCCAGCAGGGCCCAACAGGGAGTTAGGAACGAGCAGTACTTC.

The chain joins TRBV2 to TRBJ2-2; D might be TRBD1 (6 bases). The ends were cut back, 3 bases at V and 4 bases at J, with 9 bases in the middle. CDR3 length equals 14 residues. The germline gives CDR1 SNHLY, CDR2 FYNNEI. The CDR3 is CASSEGQGTGELFF. Written as DNA, the CDR3 is TGTGCCAGCAGTGAGGGACAAGGCACCGGGGAGCTGTTTTTT. The full variable domain, rest sourced from reference TRBV2 and TRBJ2-2, is EPEVTQTPSHQVTQMGQEVILRCVPISNHLYFYWYRQILGQKVEFLVSFYNNEISEKSEIFDDQFSVERPDGSNFTLKIRSTKLEDSAMYFCASSEGQGTGELFFGEGSRLTVL.

V gene TRBV7-3 combines with J gene TRBJ1-2; the D gene is possibly TRBD1 (5 bases). Germline CDR1 and CDR2: SGHTA and FQGTGA. The CDR3 covers 16 residues. The germline V and J ends were trimmed by 2 bases and 0 bases, with 13 bases remaining between them. In DNA form, the CDR3 reads TGTGCCAGCAGCTTAGGGGGGACCAGAGCTAACTATGGCTACACCTTC. This gives the protein CASSLGGTRANYGYTF.

The chain recombines TRBV28 with TRBJ1-4; no clear D gene. V shed 4 bases and J shed 0 bases, with 12 bases lying between them. The CDR3 has 16 amino acids. Germline values: CDR1 MDHEN, CDR2 SYDVKM. The CDR3 reads CASSSLGSSTNEKLFF. The CDR3 DNA reads TGTGCCAGCAGTTCTCTGGGGAGTTCAACTAATGAAAAACTGTTTTTT.

V is TRBV2 and J is TRBJ1-2, with TRBD1 identical over 11 bases. This CDR3 spans 15 amino acids. The V and J ends lost 5 bases and 8 bases, in that order; junction bases with no gene match: 10. CDR1 and CDR2 from the germline V gene are SNHLY and FYNNEI. Written as DNA, the CDR3 is TGTGCCAGCAGTCCCCAAGGACAGGGGGCTGTAGGCTACACCTTC. Protein: CASSPQGQGAVGYTF. Looking up the rest from reference TRBV2 and TRBJ1-2 gives the full variable domain: EPEVTQTPSHQVTQMGQEVILRCVPISNHLYFYWYRQILGQKVEFLVSFYNNEISEKSEIFDDQFSVERPDGSNFTLKIRSTKLEDSAMYFCASSPQGQGAVGYTFGSGTRLTVV.

This clone occurred once. This sequence joins TRBV5-4 and TRBJ2-4, with a tentative D call TRBD1 (5 bases). Germline CDR1 reads SGHNT; CDR2 reads YYREEE (reference sequence). The CDR3 has 15 amino acids. The germline V and J ends were trimmed by 4 bases and 6 bases, with 17 bases remaining between them. The CDR3 DNA reads TGTGCCAGCAGCCGCGAAGGGGATCGGGCAAACATTCAGTACTTC. It is translated as CASSREGDRANIQYF. Full variable domain (remainder filled in from reference TRBV5-4 and TRBJ2-4): ETGVTQSPTHLIKTRGQQVTLRCSSQSGHNTVSWYQQALGQGPQFIFQYYREEENGRGNFPPRFSGLQFPNYSSELNVNALELDDSALYLCASSREGDRANIQYFGAGTRLSVL.

V is TRBV4-3 and J is TRBJ1-1; D remains unclear. The V and J ends lost 3 bases and 0 bases respectively, with 11 bases between them. Germline CDR1 LGHNA, CDR2 YSLEER. The CDR3 contains 15 residues. DNA of the CDR3: TGCGCCAGCAGCCAGCAGAGGTTCCTGAACACTGAAGCTTTCTTT. This sequence encodes CASSQQRFLNTEAFF.

The chain carries TRBV6-1 and TRBJ1-2; perhaps TRBD1 as D (5 bases). The CDR3 runs 13 residues. V was clipped by 2 bases and J by 8 bases, with 12 bases between them. Per germline, CDR1 MNHNS and CDR2 SASEGT. The DNA of the CDR3 is TGTGCCAGCAGTGAAATGGGGGAACGCGGCTACACCTTC. This codes for CASSEMGERGYTF.

As DNA, the CDR3 is TGTGCCAGCAGCATTGGACAGGGGGACGGCTACACCTTC. Translated, it gives CASSIGQGDGYTF. The chain has TRBV9 and TRBJ1-2, with 10 bases matching TRBD1. CDR1 and CDR2 (germline): SGDLS, YYNGEE. This CDR3 has 13 amino acids. Trimming removed 4 bases from V and 8 bases from J; junction bases left unmatched: 5.

The chain couples TRBV4-1 to TRBJ2-7, with 7 nucleotides matching TRBD1. Trimming removed 0 bases from V and 2 bases from J; junction bases left unmatched: 16. This CDR3 contains 19 residues. Germline V gene sequence: CDR1 MGHRA, CDR2 YSYEKL. The CDR3 loop reads CASSQDRFALRDSTYEQYF. DNA of the CDR3: TGCGCCAGCAGCCAAGACCGCTTTGCCCTGAGGGACAGTACCTACGAGCAGTACTTC.

The sample holds one count of this clone. The chain joins TRBV6-1 to TRBJ1-5; TRBD1 might be the D (6 bases). The CDR3 is 16 residues long. Trimming shortened V by 4 bases and J by 0 bases, and 13 bases separated the two germline ends. Germline V gives CDR1 MNHNS, CDR2 SASEGT. The CDR3 DNA reads as TGTGCCAGCAGTGGCCAGGGGTTTGGTAGCAATCAGCCCCAGCATTTT. Its translation: CASSGQGFGSNQPQHF.

The V and J genes are TRBV6-6 and TRBJ2-7; the match to TRBD1 covers 9 bases. The CDR3 is made up of 14 amino acids. Germline V lookup: CDR1 MNHNY, CDR2 SVGAGI (reference sequence). J gave up 5 bases and V 5 bases, and 7 bases lay outside the gene matches. CDR3 sequence: CASSPGQGPNEQYF. CDR3 DNA: TGTGCCAGCAGTCCGGGACAGGGTCCAAACGAGCAGTACTTC.

J is TRBJ1-2 and V is TRBV28, with 10 bases lining up with TRBD1. The CDR3 totals 14 residues. Germline assignment: CDR1 MDHEN and CDR2 SYDVKM. V dropped 8 bases and J dropped 2; count of bases not matched to a gene: 5. For the CDR3, the DNA is TGTGCCAGCCGACAGGGGGCACGGAACTATGGCTACACCTTC. Translated, it gives CASRQGARNYGYTF.